This T cell receptor beta chain was profiled in a study of cytomegalovirus exposure and HLA in healthy donors (dated by TCRdb to about 2017). Study-level background: According to an earlier analysis of 587 of the donors, about 190 million T cells yielded roughly 110 million unique TCR beta sequences and about 300 Gb of sequence data. An early release that covered fewer than 750 HLA-typed donors contained approximately 300 gigabases of sequencing data and 75 million to 100 million unique TCR sequences. Among the roughly 400 genotyped donors, more than 70% belonged to the genetic ancestry cluster associated with self-reported Caucasian donors. The study aimed to test whether cataloging public T cell receptors could reveal signatures of past pathogen exposure. The study used immunosequencing to profile the T cell repertoires of hundreds of subjects and linked those repertoires to cytomegalovirus serostatus. A separate validation cohort of 100 to 150 different subjects was used in addition to the approximately 700-subject first cohort. High-throughput TCR immunosequencing, statistical association of individual TCRs with disease status, and machine learning were combined to predict cytomegalovirus infection status. To study patterns of TCR occurrence, a later analysis re-analyzed previously published TCR beta repertoires from around 670 donors and added high-resolution HLA genotyping. Rather than using new phenotypic data, the later analysis identified candidate immune exposures from TCR beta sequences and from how often those sequences occurred across donors. An earlier analysis of around 580 of the donors used high-throughput TCR beta sequencing to judge whether each TCR beta V gene segment behaved as functional or pseudogenic. Alongside the repertoire data, information on donor age, sex, ethnicity and CMV serostatus was compiled. In a later genetic analysis, genome-wide SNP genotypes for about three fifths of the roughly 670 donors were used, and that subset was treated as a discovery cohort. Every discovery cohort repertoire had been produced on one sequencing platform. HLA typing included class I and class II loci at four-digit resolution. Typing coverage varied by locus: roughly 629-640 donors for A, B, C, DRB1 and DQB1; more than 500 for DQA1; about 600 for DPA1; around 450 for DPB1. Four or five DR-DQ haplotypes were handled as single units for association and clustering because linkage in the cohort was strong. Among 350 to 400 genotyped donors of the cohort, an average of around 240,000 unique TCR beta nucleotide sequences were sequenced per donor, roughly 18% of them non-productive.

The cohort consisted of 666 healthy bone marrow donors. At the time of sampling, all cohort members were nominally healthy, though unrecorded immune exposures were likely present. The donor was CMV seropositive and was included in the group of approximately 310 seropositive cohort members. Every donor gave a peripheral blood sample, and the peripheral blood mononuclear cells from that sample were used for TCR beta sequencing. Genomic DNA extraction from the blood cell samples was performed with the Qiagen DNeasy Blood Extraction Kit. The CDR3 runs 14 residues from the cysteine to the phenylalanine. Only the CDR3 DNA is retained, 42 bases long and in frame from the first base. Looking up the germline V gene (reference sequence) yields CDR1 LNHDA and CDR2 SQIVND. V is pared back by 5 bases and J by 2 bases, with 13 bases lying between the germline termini. Results and caveats for the whole study, not just this receptor: In an earlier analysis of approximately 590 of the donors, most TCR beta V segments appeared in productive rearrangements about 87% or about 30% of the time, broadly matching IMGT annotations. Compared with equally common non-associated chains, HLA-associated TCR beta chains in a later analysis were more clonally expanded and had lower generation probabilities. A later analysis found that TCR association rates varied across HLA loci, with DRB1 alleles showing the most associated TCRs and HLA-C alleles the fewest. A later genetic analysis associated a missense DCLRE1C variant with V-gene and J-gene trimming of TCR beta chains, and an independent cohort replicated the association. In a later genetic analysis, fewer N-insertions in productive TCRs were reported among donors in an Asian-associated ancestry cluster than the roughly 640-donor mean. Roughly uniform sequencing depth across donors was assumed in presence/absence analyses, although this assumption may not hold. Approximately 16 rarely observed V segments, including chromosome 9 orphons, were excluded from the earlier analysis of several hundred of the donors because counts were too low. The authors suggested that the approach could potentially be generalized to other disease states and immunological phenotypes. The only immune exposure information available for the cohort was CMV serostatus. Because HLA typing was unavailable for some donors at each locus, only the typed subset was used in association tests. Assigning TCR associations to individual alleles was difficult when HLA alleles, especially DR and DQ, strongly co-occurred. Cytomegalovirus status was reported to be diagnosed by the classifier with high specificity and sensitivity in both the original and validation cohorts. A later analysis associated 15,000 to 20,000 TCR beta sequences with specific HLA alleles at a false discovery rate of 0.05. In the study, around 150 TCR beta chains were listed as associated with cytomegalovirus. A further reported finding was that TCR beta sequences accurately predicted the HLA-A and HLA-B alleles for most subjects in the first cohort. Correlated functional status among segregating V segments might reflect linkage disequilibrium, but an unknown experimental factor could not be ruled out. The sequencing pipeline was judged likely to have produced a cluster of highly shared sequence variants as a technical artifact. In a later analysis, several top co-occurrence clusters were reported to appear linked to parvovirus B19, influenza, CMV and Epstein-Barr virus. The 87-base-pair reads could not distinguish some IMGT-functional V segments, including TRBV6-2 and TRBV6-3, so those segments were excluded. In a later analysis, most CMV-associated TCR beta chains were found to appear HLA-restricted, with HLA associations seemingly driven largely by CMV exposure. While some public TCRs were present in many individuals, most TCR sequences turned up only very rarely across donors. A few of the identified cytomegalovirus-associated TCR beta chains were confirmed in vitro to be specific for cytomegalovirus antigens. The cohort was sequenced for TCR beta chains only, and without alpha or paired-chain data the features that could be detected were limited.

Details on this clone: Its binding antigen is unknown. Nothing much larger sits one base from this clone, and base qualities are not available.

Library creation used the immunoSEQ multiplex PCR assay. The multiplex PCR relied on a mix of 60 forward primers for TCR Vbeta segments and 13 reverse primers for TCR Jbeta segments. A multiplex PCR assay on genomic DNA amplified the CDR3 region of rearranged TCR beta genes. Amplified TCR beta libraries were sequenced as 87-base-pair reads on the Illumina HiSeq System. As for how the authors treated the data: In a later analysis, around 80 million unique TCR beta chains were counted across the 650 to 750 repertoires, and approximately 9.9 million of these chains were shared by at least two donors. A nearest-neighbor algorithm error-corrected the raw reads and collapsed the reads into unique sequences, merging closely related sequences to remove PCR and sequencing errors. Alignment of CDR3 sequences to IMGT reference sequences was used to assign V, D and J gene segments. Each retained sequence needed at least a six-nucleotide match to both a V gene segment and a J gene segment. A rearrangement counted as productive if the CDR3 had no stop codons and remained in frame with V and J, and every other rearrangement counted as non-productive. CDR3 was defined according to IMGT convention as the region running from the second conserved V-encoded cysteine to the conserved J-encoded phenylalanine. Sequences without an unambiguous match to a single V gene segment were excluded from the earlier analysis of almost 600 of the donors. An earlier analysis of some 500 of the donors classified V segments as functional when productive rearrangements were above 56.7% and as segregating when the standard deviation between donors was above 5%. To diagnose cytomegalovirus status from the catalog of TCR beta chain sequences, a statistical classification framework was built. In a later analysis, V and J genes were assigned by comparing TCR nucleotide sequences against IMGT/GENE-DB human TR gene sequences. Using the TCRdist pipeline, a later analysis assigned CDR3 sequences along with most-parsimonious VDJ recombination scenarios. In a later analysis, each TCR beta chain was defined by its CDR3 amino acid sequence together with its V-gene family, and reads lacking a unique V-gene family were excluded. In a later analysis, 500 to 700 highly shared, low-generation-probability nucleotide sequences were removed to address suspected cross-contamination and a sequencing artifact. For each public chain, a later analysis derived a clonal expansion index from normalized ranks of inferred template counts within each repertoire. In a later analysis, generation probabilities were computed using a VDJ recombination model fitted to out-of-frame rearrangements, and the results were checked against IGoR. Hypergeometric tests were used in a later analysis to score TCR-TCR, TCR-HLA and TCR-CMV co-occurrence, with a repertoire-size bias correction applied to the TCR pairs. A later analysis estimated false discovery rates by permuting HLA or CMV assignments 20 times. In a later analysis, co-occurring TCRs were grouped using DBSCAN, with TCRdist sequence similarity added in when clustering inside HLA-allele-positive subsets. Co-occurrence clustering excluded repertoires with fewer than 30,000 or more than 120,000 public chains, plus five with anomalous nucleotide sharing. Imported from immuneACCESS, the table was reduced by TCRdb to in-frame sequences with V and J called. These copies leave out some clones; in studies compared against another copy, an unresolved V gene accounts for under half, and the cause of the remainder is not known. V and J calls plus clone size are reproduced from that table; the DNA served to infer D and trimming. The sample table records some 130,000 clones; roughly 74% of these occur just once. The biggest ten clones account for under 6.5% of the sample.

The chain joins TRBV19 to TRBJ2-7; a tentative D call is TRBD2 (6 bases match). The sequence derives from a woman aged 45-59 years in good health and CMV-seropositive. The sequenced sample was PBMCs. The CDR3 region has the sequence CASSLSPGAYEQYF. The base sequence is TGTGCCAGTAGTCTGTCACCGGGAGCCTACGAGCAGTACTTC. Where the CDR3 stops, the reference TRBV19 and TRBJ2-7 genes take over; the full variable domain is DGGITQSPKYLFRKEGQNVTLSCEQNLNHDAMYWYRQDPGQGLRLIYYSQIVNDFQKGDIAEGYSVSREKKESFPLTVTSAQKNPTAFYLCASSLSPGAYEQYFGPGTRLTVT.